These 6 T cell receptor beta chains came from one sample sequenced in a study of control samples from healthy donors and cancer patients. Profiling relied on immunoSEQ multiplex PCR, and the TCRdb table lists in-frame clones only, not all of them. The profile covers about 110,000 clones, with around 89% appearing a single time and roughly a sixth taken by the ten largest. Sequencing was carried out using blood. The receptor source for this set is a woman aged 45-65 years in good health.

The chain carries TRBV6-6 and TRBJ1-6; 8 bases are a match to TRBD1. V dropped 2 bases and J dropped 13; count of bases not matched to a gene: 10. Germline V gene lookup returns CDR1 MNHNY and CDR2 SVGAGI (reference sequence). The CDR3 has 15 residues. The DNA of the CDR3 is TGTGCCAGCAGTTACAGGGGGACAGGAGAGAATCCCCTCCACTTT. Protein: CASSYRGTGENPLHF.

The chain uses TRBV7-9 and TRBJ1-4; D gene unclear. V was shortened by 5 bases and J by 0 bases, with 13 bases between the two germline ends. The CDR3 runs to 16 residues. Germline loops: CDR1 SEHNR, CDR2 FQNEAQ (reference sequence). The CDR3 nucleotides read TGTGCCAGCAGCGTACAAGGAGTTGCAACTAATGAAAAACTGTTTTTT. As protein: CASSVQGVATNEKLFF. Together with reference TRBV7-9 and TRBJ1-4, the CDR3 gives the full variable domain: DTGVSQNPRHKITKRGQNVTFRCDPISEHNRLYWYRQTLGQGPEFLTYFQNEAQLEKSRLLSDRFSAERPKGSFSTLEIQRTEQGDSAMYLCASSVQGVATNEKLFFGSGTQLSVL.

This chain connects TRBV7-8 to TRBJ2-1, with 10 bases aligning to TRBD1. The CDR3 loop spans 16 amino acids. Germline V gene sequence: CDR1 SGHVS, CDR2 FQNEAQ. V gave up 0 bases and J gave up 8 bases; unmatched junction bases: 7. The CDR3: CASSLAGTGVMDEQFF. The CDR3 DNA reads TGTGCCAGCAGCTTAGCCGGGACAGGGGTGATGGATGAGCAGTTCTTC.

This chain joins TRBV10-2 and TRBJ2-5; D ambiguous. V dropped 6 bases and J dropped 5 bases, with 10 bases sitting between them. Germline V gene lookup returns CDR1 WSHSY and CDR2 SAAADI. This CDR3 has 12 amino acids. The CDR3 sequence: CASSPISETQYF. For the CDR3, the DNA is TGCGCCAGCAGCCCAATTTCCGAGACCCAGTACTTC.

The chain uses TRBV4-3 and TRBJ2-7, with 9 bases aligning to TRBD2. With V trimmed by 0 bases and J by 1 base, 10 bases remained unmatched. The CDR3 extends over 18 amino acids. Germline CDR1 is LGHNA and CDR2 is YSLEER. CDR3 residues: CASSQDPGTSGHSYEQYV. As DNA, the CDR3 is TGCGCCAGCAGCCAAGATCCGGGAACTAGCGGGCATTCCTACGAGCAGTACGTC.

V is TRBV1 and J is TRBJ2-7; TRBD1 is the table's D call and was not checked against the DNA. TRBV1 is annotated as a pseudogene. The CDR3 has 20 amino acids. The CDR3 coding sequence is TGCACCAGCAGCCAAGGGGAAAGGGACAGGGGGCCTACTAGCAGATACGAGCAGTACGTC. It encodes CTSSQGERDRGPTSRYEQYV.